The rows below give T cell receptor beta chains drawn from one sample of a study of blood T cell repertoires in COVID-19. The table came from immunoSEQ multiplex PCR; TCRdb's copy has only in-frame clones and leaves some out. Here the sample spans 25,000 to 35,000 clones, roughly 70% being singletons. Sequenced input: peripheral blood. These receptors were collected from a boy aged 2 to 10 with active or convalescent COVID-19. CDR3s include the opening cysteine and the closing phenylalanine or tryptophan. The D gene is left open where the match is weak. Rows give clone size only sometimes, using once, few, many, or a class for an expanded clone.

D: NA
J: TRBJ2-1
V: TRBV5-4
size: NA
DNA: TGTGCCAGCAGACTCGTCAGGGCCAGTGAGCAGTTCTTC
CDR3: CASRLVRASEQFF

D: TRBD1
J: TRBJ2-7
V: TRBV5-1
size: NA
DNA: TGCGCCAGCAGCTTCTTTTTCAGGAACGGGACAGGAGGATACGAGCAGTACTTC
CDR3: CASSFFFRNGTGGYEQYF

D: TRBD1
J: TRBJ1-2
V: TRBV6-6
size: NA
DNA: TGTGCCAGCAGTTCCTTACGACAGGGGGCGAGGGGCTACACCTTC
CDR3: CASSSLRQGARGYTF

D: NA
J: TRBJ1-1
V: TRBV29-1
size: NA
DNA: TGCAGCGTGTCTCTAGACTTGAACACTGAAGCTTTCTTT
CDR3: CSVSLDLNTEAFF

D: NA
J: TRBJ2-7
V: TRBV5-6
size: NA
DNA: TGTGCCAGCAGCTCTAACTACGAGCAGTACTTC
CDR3: CASSSNYEQYF

D: TRBD1
J: TRBJ1-5
V: TRBV5-8
size: few
DNA: TGTGCCAGCAGCTTCCGGGACAGGGACCAGCCCCAGCATTTT
CDR3: CASSFRDRDQPQHF

D: TRBD1
J: TRBJ1-5
V: TRBV4-3
size: NA
DNA: TGCGCCAGCAGCCAAGCTTATACAGGGGGTAGCAATGGGGCCCAGCATTTT
CDR3: CASSQAYTGGSNGAQHF

D: NA
J: TRBJ2-1
V: TRBV28
size: NA
DNA: TGTGCCAGCAGTGGCCCTAGAGAGCAGTTCTTC
CDR3: CASSGPREQFF

D: NA
J: TRBJ1-3
V: TRBV28
size: NA
DNA: TGTGCCAGCAGTCCTAATAGAAACACCATATATTTT
CDR3: CASSPNRNTIYF

D: TRBD2
J: TRBJ2-3
V: TRBV5-1
size: NA
DNA: TGCGCCAGCAACGTTGCGGGAGGGAGCACAGATACGCAGTATTTT
CDR3: CASNVAGGSTDTQYF

D: TRBD1
J: TRBJ1-6
V: TRBV5-1
size: few
DNA: TGCGCCAGCTCAGGACAGGGACCCTATAATTCACCCCTCCACTTT
CDR3: CASSGQGPYNSPLHF

D: NA
J: TRBJ1-1
V: TRBV5-6
size: NA
DNA: TGTGCCAGCAGCTTGGGGGGAACACGGGGCACTGAAGCTTTCTTT
CDR3: CASSLGGTRGTEAFF

D: NA
J: TRBJ2-1
V: TRBV10-2
size: NA
DNA: TGCGCCAGCCGGGCAGGGGATCATGAGCAGTTCTTC
CDR3: CASRAGDHEQFF

D: NA
J: TRBJ2-4
V: TRBV4-1
size: NA
DNA: TGCGCCAGCAGCCAAGAGCGGGGGAGGGGGGACATTCAGTACTTC
CDR3: CASSQERGRGDIQYF

D: TRBD1
J: TRBJ1-4
V: TRBV9
size: NA
DNA: TGTGCCAGCAGCCGTGGGACAGCGCTTCAGTCGTCACATGAAAAACTGTTTTTT
CDR3: CASSRGTALQSSHEKLFF

D: TRBD2
J: TRBJ2-5
V: TRBV5-1
size: NA
DNA: TGCGCCAGCAGACGGCCTAGCGGGGGGGCGGGTGAGACCCAGTACTTC
CDR3: CASRRPSGGAGETQYF

D: NA
J: TRBJ1-1
V: TRBV12-3/TRBV12-4
size: once
DNA: TGTGCCAGCAGCAGCAGGGGATGGGCTGAAGCTTTCTTT
CDR3: CASSSRGWAEAFF

D: NA
J: TRBJ2-7
V: TRBV7-9
size: large
DNA: TGTGCCAGCAACGCGGGGGCGAAGGATGGATACGAGCAGTACTTC
CDR3: CASNAGAKDGYEQYF

D: NA
J: TRBJ2-2
V: TRBV9
size: NA
DNA: TGTGCCAGCAGCAAAGGACAGTATGGAGGCGGGGAGCTGTTTTTT
CDR3: CASSKGQYGGGELFF

D: NA
J: TRBJ1-2
V: TRBV7-8
size: few
DNA: TGTGCCAGCAGCTTATCTACCGCCGTGCAGGGGATCTATGGCTACACCTTC
CDR3: CASSLSTAVQGIYGYTF

D: NA
J: TRBJ2-5
V: TRBV11-2
size: NA
DNA: TGTGCCGTCAATTGGGCCAACCCCGAAGAGACCCAGTACTTC
CDR3: CAVNWANPEETQYF

D: NA
J: TRBJ1-1
V: TRBV27
size: medium-sized
DNA: TGTGCCAGCAGTTTATCAAACAGTGGCACTGAAGCTTTCTTT
CDR3: CASSLSNSGTEAFF

D: TRBD2
J: TRBJ2-7
V: TRBV24-1
size: NA
DNA: TGTGCCACCGGGACTAGCGGGATCTACGAGCAGTACTTC
CDR3: CATGTSGIYEQYF

D: TRBD1
J: TRBJ1-1
V: TRBV6-2/TRBV6-3
size: NA
DNA: TGTGCCAGCAGTTCGCGGACAGGGCGATACACTGAAGCTTTCTTT
CDR3: CASSSRTGRYTEAFF

D: TRBD1
J: TRBJ2-4
V: TRBV6-5
size: NA
DNA: TGTGCCAGCAACCTGGACAGGGGCAAAAACATTCAGTACTTC
CDR3: CASNLDRGKNIQYF

D: NA
J: TRBJ2-6
V: TRBV3-1/TRBV3-2
size: NA
DNA: TGTGCCAGCAGCCCCTTCGGACAGTTTGGTGGGGCCAACGTCCTGACTTTC
CDR3: CASSPFGQFGGANVLTF

D: NA
J: TRBJ2-5
V: TRBV15
size: NA
DNA: TGTGCCACCAGCAGAGGAGGGTGGCAAGAGACCCAGTACTTC
CDR3: CATSRGGWQETQYF

D: TRBD2
J: TRBJ2-2
V: TRBV5-6
size: NA
DNA: TGTGCCAGCAGCTTGGTGGGGCGGGAGGGCACCGGGGAGCTGTTTTTT
CDR3: CASSLVGREGTGELFF

D: NA
J: TRBJ2-7
V: TRBV29-1
size: NA
DNA: TGCAGCGTTGAAAGGCCAGGGTCTCACTACGAGCAGTACTTC
CDR3: CSVERPGSHYEQYF

D: NA
J: TRBJ1-4
V: TRBV5-1
size: NA
DNA: TGCGCCAGCAGCCTCGACAGTACTAATGAAAAACTGTTTTTT
CDR3: CASSLDSTNEKLFF

D: TRBD1
J: TRBJ1-5
V: TRBV28
size: NA
DNA: TGTGCCAGCAGAGGGACAGGGGCGCTCAATCAGCCCCAGCATTTT
CDR3: CASRGTGALNQPQHF

D: TRBD2
J: TRBJ2-7
V: TRBV6-5
size: NA
DNA: TGTGCCAGCAGAGACGGACTAGCTGTCTCCTACGAGCAGTACTTC
CDR3: CASRDGLAVSYEQYF

D: TRBD2
J: TRBJ2-1
V: TRBV7-3
size: NA
DNA: TGTGCCAGCAGCCCCCGTGCCCTAGCGGGGGGGTACAATGAGCAGTTCTTC
CDR3: CASSPRALAGGYNEQFF

D: TRBD2
J: TRBJ2-5
V: TRBV7-8
size: once
DNA: TGTGCCAGCAGCTTAGCCCGACTAGCGGATAGGGAGACCCAGTACTTC
CDR3: CASSLARLADRETQYF

D: NA
J: TRBJ2-3
V: TRBV27
size: NA
DNA: TGTGCCAGCAGTTTCGGCACGGGGTATCGCACAGATACGCAGTATTTT
CDR3: CASSFGTGYRTDTQYF

D: NA
J: TRBJ2-1
V: TRBV7-2
size: once
DNA: TGTGCCAGCAGCCCCCGACCCACCACTAGAATCGGTGCCTACAATGAGCAGTTCTTC
CDR3: CASSPRPTTRIGAYNEQFF

D: TRBD1
J: TRBJ2-7
V: TRBV6-6
size: NA
DNA: TGTGCCAGCAGCAGGGACAGGGACTACGAGCAGTACTTC
CDR3: CASSRDRDYEQYF

D: NA
J: TRBJ1-1
V: TRBV21-1
size: NA
DNA: TGTGCCAGCAGACACCCTATAGCTACACAATGCACTGAAGCTTTCTTT
CDR3: CASRHPIATQCTEAFF

D: NA
J: TRBJ2-5
V: TRBV7-2
size: NA
DNA: TGTGCCAGCAGCTCCCCCGGGTGGCGGAGCCCTCGGGGGCAAGAGACCCAGTACTTC
CDR3: CASSSPGWRSPRGQETQYF

D: TRBD2
J: TRBJ2-1
V: TRBV6-6
size: once
DNA: TGTGCCAGCAGTCCGCGGACTAGCGGGAGAATAGGTGAGCAGTTCTTC
CDR3: CASSPRTSGRIGEQFF

D: NA
J: TRBJ1-1
V: TRBV3-1/TRBV3-2
size: NA
DNA: TGTGCCAGCAGCCAAGATTACGGGGGGGTAATCTTCTTT
CDR3: CASSQDYGGVIFF

D: TRBD2
J: TRBJ2-1
V: TRBV29-1
size: NA
DNA: TGCAGCGTCGGGGGGAAAACTTCCGCGGTAGGTGAGCAGTTCTTC
CDR3: CSVGGKTSAVGEQFF

D: NA
J: TRBJ1-1
V: TRBV5-1
size: few
DNA: TGCGCCAGCAGTCAGGGTCGGGCAATGAACACTGAAGCTTTCTTT
CDR3: CASSQGRAMNTEAFF

D: NA
J: TRBJ1-1
V: TRBV20-1
size: NA
DNA: TGCAGTGCCCAGGGGAACACTGAAGCTTTCTTT
CDR3: CSAQGNTEAFF

D: TRBD1
J: TRBJ1-4
V: TRBV2
size: NA
DNA: TGTGCCAGCAGTGATTATACAGGGGGGTTTGAAAAACTGTTTTTT
CDR3: CASSDYTGGFEKLFF

D: TRBD2
J: TRBJ2-1
V: TRBV24-1
size: NA
DNA: TGTGCCACCAGTGATTTGACCAGCGGGAGGTGGAATGAGCAGTTCTTC
CDR3: CATSDLTSGRWNEQFF